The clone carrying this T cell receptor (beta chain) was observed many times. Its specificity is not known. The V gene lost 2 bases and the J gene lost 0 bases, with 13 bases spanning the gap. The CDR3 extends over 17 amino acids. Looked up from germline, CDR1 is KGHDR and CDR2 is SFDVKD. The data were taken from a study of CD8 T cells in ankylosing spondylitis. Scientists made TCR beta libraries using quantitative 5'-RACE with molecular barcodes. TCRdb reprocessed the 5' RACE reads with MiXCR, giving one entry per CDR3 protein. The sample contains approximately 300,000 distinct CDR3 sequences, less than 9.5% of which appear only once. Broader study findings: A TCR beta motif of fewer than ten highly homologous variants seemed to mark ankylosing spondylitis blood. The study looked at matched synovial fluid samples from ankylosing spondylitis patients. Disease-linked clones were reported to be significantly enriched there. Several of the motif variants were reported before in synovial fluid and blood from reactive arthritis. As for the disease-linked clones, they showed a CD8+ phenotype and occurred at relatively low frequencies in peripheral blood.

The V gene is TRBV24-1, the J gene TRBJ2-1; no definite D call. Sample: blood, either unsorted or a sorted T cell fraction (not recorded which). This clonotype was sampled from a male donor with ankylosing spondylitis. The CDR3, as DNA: TGTGCCACCAGTGATTCGTATAGCCGTAGCTCCTACAATGAGCAGTTCTTC. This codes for CATSDSYSRSSYNEQFF.